The 26 T cell receptor beta chains below come from one sample, sequenced in a study of radiation and T cells in renal cell carcinoma. Time point meaning: baseline pretreatment blood. The treatment is: 15 Gy SBRT to primary tumor, nephrectomy 4 weeks later. Generated by immunoSEQ multiplex PCR, the TCRdb table keeps only in-frame clones and is missing some. The sample lists about 140,000 clones; less than 85% were seen once. The starting material was blood, obtained from a patient whose treatment included radiotherapy and nephrectomy. These receptors were taken from a woman between 50 and 59 years old with renal cell carcinoma.

The J gene is TRBJ2-7, the V gene TRBV4-3, with a weak D call TRBD1 (6 bases). Germline CDR1 and CDR2: LGHNA and YSLEER. CDR3 length equals 16 residues. Trimming shortened V by 4 bases and J by 3 bases, and 19 bases separated the two germline ends. CDR3 nucleotide sequence: TGCGCCAGCAGCCCCGACTCCCCAGGGGCAGGCTACGAGCAGTACTTC. Protein sequence: CASSPDSPGAGYEQYF.

The rearrangement links TRBV5-1 to TRBJ2-2, with D uncertain. Trimming removed 2 bases from V and 7 bases from J, with 9 bases in between. The CDR3 consists of 13 residues. Germline CDR1 reads SGHRS; CDR2 reads YFSETQ. This CDR3 is CASSLENIGELFF. The DNA for the CDR3 is TGCGCCAGCAGCTTAGAGAATATCGGGGAGCTGTTTTTT.

The chain employs TRBV27 and TRBJ2-7; 12 bases are a match to TRBD1. Trimming took 5 bases from V and 7 from J; bases not matched to a gene: 9. CDR1 and CDR2 from the germline V gene are MNHEY and SMNVEV (reference sequence). CDR3 size: 15 residues. The chain's CDR3 is CASSQTGQGAGEQYF. CDR3 coding DNA: TGTGCCAGCAGTCAGACGGGACAGGGGGCGGGGGAGCAGTACTTC.

The V gene is TRBV18, the J gene TRBJ2-7, with D possibly matching TRBD1 (6 bases). The ends were cut back, 6 bases at V and 2 bases at J, with 11 bases in the middle. The CDR3 length is 13 residues. Germline V gene sequence: CDR1 KGHSH, CDR2 LQKENI. CDR3 nucleotide sequence: TGTGCCAGCTCTCGCGGACAGACCTACGAGCAGTACTTC. It translates to CASSRGQTYEQYF.

The chain links TRBV2 to TRBJ2-7; D gene ambiguous. Germline V gives CDR1 SNHLY, CDR2 FYNNEI. The CDR3 has 14 amino acids. The V end was cut by 4 bases, the J end by 2 bases, with 12 bases between. The CDR3 sequence: CASSAVRSTYEQYF. The CDR3 DNA reads as TGTGCCAGCAGTGCGGTGCGGTCTACCTACGAGCAGTACTTC.

This rearrangement joins TRBV30 to TRBJ2-1; TRBD2 might be the D (6 bases). Trimming cost V 0 bases and J 8 bases, with 17 bases left between them. CDR3 length equals 15 residues. Germline loops: CDR1 GTSNPN, CDR2 SVGIG (reference sequence). The CDR3 region is CAWSVPGARIHEQFF. The CDR3 DNA follows: TGTGCCTGGAGTGTACCGGGAGCTCGGATCCATGAGCAGTTCTTC.

The chain recombines TRBV5-1 with TRBJ1-4; D is unresolved. This CDR3 contains 15 residues. V gave up 4 bases and J gave up 10 bases, with 20 bases separating them. Germline CDR1 SGHRS, CDR2 YFSETQ. The chain's CDR3 is CASSPDPQTTGKLFF. CDR3 nucleotide sequence: TGCGCCAGCAGCCCGGACCCACAGACAACGGGAAAACTGTTTTTT.

The rearrangement joins TRBV4-1 to TRBJ2-7; TRBD2 might be the D (5 bases). The CDR3 is made up of 13 amino acids. In germline, CDR1 is MGHRA, CDR2 YSYEKL. The V end lost 4 bases, the J end lost 3 bases, and 10 bases lay between the germline ends. The CDR3 DNA follows: TGCGCCAGCAGCCGGACTGAGGTCTACGAGCAGTACTTC. Its protein product is CASSRTEVYEQYF.

The chain carries TRBV9 and TRBJ2-2; D assignment may be TRBD1 or TRBD2 (6 bases each). The V gene lost 2 bases and the J gene lost 2 bases, with 10 bases spanning the gap. Germline V gene sequence: CDR1 SGDLS, CDR2 YYNGEE. CDR3 size: 15 residues. The CDR3 is CASSVGGLNTGELFF. CDR3 nucleotides: TGTGCCAGCAGCGTGGGGGGCCTCAACACCGGGGAGCTGTTTTTT.

This sequence joins TRBV10-1 and TRBJ1-5, with D unresolved. CDR1 and CDR2 from the germline V gene are WNHNN and SYGVQD (reference sequence). The V end lost 6 bases, the J end lost 1 base, and 7 bases lay between the germline ends. This CDR3 spans 13 amino acids. CDR3 amino acids: CASSLDSNQPQHF. In DNA, the CDR3 is TGCGCCAGCAGCCTGGACAGCAATCAGCCCCAGCATTTT.

This chain joins TRBV6-1 and TRBJ2-2; D is uncertain. The CDR3 totals 15 residues. V shed 6 bases and J shed 1 base, with 12 bases lying between them. Germline V gene lookup returns CDR1 MNHNS and CDR2 SASEGT. The CDR3 is CASRNGGMNTGELFF. CDR3 bases: TGTGCCAGCAGGAACGGCGGCATGAACACCGGGGAGCTGTTTTTT.

The V call is TRBV7-2, the J call TRBJ2-7; 7 positions agree with TRBD1. CDR3 length equals 15 residues. The J segment lost 6 bases and the V segment lost 4 bases, leaving 12 bases of the junction unmatched. Germline loops: CDR1 SGHTA, CDR2 FQGNSA. DNA of the CDR3: TGTGCCAGCAGCTACACCGGACAGGCCAGCGGCGAGCAGTACTTC. Its translation is CASSYTGQASGEQYF.

This chain uses TRBV28 with TRBJ1-1; a weak D match, TRBD1 (5 bases). The length of the CDR3 is 13 residues. Between the trimmed V and J ends, which lost 5 bases and 6 bases, there was a span of 13 bases. Germline CDR1 is MDHEN and CDR2 is SYDVKM. CDR3 region: CASSPPGTPEAFF. The CDR3 region has the DNA TGTGCCAGCAGTCCGCCGGGGACCCCTGAAGCTTTCTTT.

The chain recombines TRBV11-2 with TRBJ1-6; no clear D gene. The CDR3 runs 17 residues. Looked up from germline, CDR1 is SGHAT and CDR2 is FQNNGV. V was shortened by 5 bases and J by 5 bases, with 19 bases between the two germline ends. CDR3 nucleotide sequence: TGTGCCAGCAGCCAAAGGAGTACAAGTCAAGATAATTCACCCCTCCACTTT. Protein: CASSQRSTSQDNSPLHF.

This chain links TRBV5-1 with TRBJ1-3; possible D gene TRBD1, 6 bases. V dropped 0 bases and J dropped 4 bases, with 11 bases sitting between them. The germline V gene has CDR1 SGHRS and CDR2 YFSETQ. The CDR3 is 15 amino acids. The CDR3 protein is CASSLGQAHGNTIYF. The CDR3, as DNA: TGCGCCAGCAGCTTGGGACAGGCTCACGGAAACACCATATATTTT.

The chain links TRBV7-2 to TRBJ1-1; D is possibly TRBD1 (6 bases). The CDR3 is 16 residues long. Trimming cost V 7 bases and J 4 bases, with 22 bases left between them. Germline V gene lookup returns CDR1 SGHTA and CDR2 FQGNSA. The CDR3 region is CASNPLRGGALTEAFF. The CDR3 nucleotides are TGTGCCAGCAACCCACTACGCGGGGGCGCTCTCACTGAAGCTTTCTTT.

This clone has a single count. The rearrangement links TRBV7-2 to TRBJ2-6, with TRBD2 matching over 9 bases. The CDR3 spans 17 residues. Trimming took 5 bases from V and 1 from J; bases not matched to a gene: 6. Germline loops: CDR1 SGHTA, CDR2 FQGNSA. CDR3 in DNA: TGTGCCAGCAGCCCACACCTAGCGGGATCTGGGGCCAACGTCCTGACTTTC. This translates into CASSPHLAGSGANVLTF.

This sequence joins TRBV6-6 and TRBJ2-3, with D unclear. CDR3 length: 14 residues. Germline lookup yields CDR1 MNHNY and CDR2 SVGAGI (reference sequence). The V and J ends lost 2 bases and 4 bases respectively, with 10 bases between them. CDR3 in amino acids: CASSYTTEADTQYF. The CDR3 bases are TGTGCCAGCAGTTACACCACTGAGGCAGATACGCAGTATTTT.

The chain employs TRBV5-4 and TRBJ1-1; D is unclear. Germline CDR1 and CDR2: SGHNT and YYREEE (reference sequence). V was clipped by 3 bases and J by 3 bases, with 12 bases between them. The CDR3 has 14 amino acids. The CDR3 reads CASSSPRRDTEAFF. In DNA form, the CDR3 reads TGTGCCAGCAGCTCACCCCGGCGGGACACTGAAGCTTTCTTT.

This clone has just one count. The rearrangement joins TRBV4-3 to TRBJ1-6, with 11 bases matching TRBD1. With V trimmed by 2 bases and J by 10 bases, 7 bases remained unmatched. This CDR3 comprises 16 residues. Germline V gene data show CDR1 as LGHNA and CDR2 as YSLEER. CDR3 coding DNA: TGCGCCAGCAGCCAACAAACGGGGACAGGGGGATCACCCCTCCACTTT. Its translation: CASSQQTGTGGSPLHF.

This chain links TRBV4-3 with TRBJ1-2; TRBD1 aligns across 9 bases. Germline V lookup: CDR1 LGHNA, CDR2 YSLEER. V trimming: 1 base; J trimming: 6 bases; junction bases outside the gene matches: 6. The CDR3 sequence is 15 residues long. The CDR3 reads CASSQGPGDRDGYTF. CDR3 bases: TGCGCCAGCAGCCAAGGACCTGGGGACAGGGATGGCTACACCTTC.

The chain combines TRBV5-1 with TRBJ1-3; D not certain. V was shortened by 4 bases and J by 2 bases, with 10 bases between the two germline ends. In germline, CDR1 is SGHRS, CDR2 YFSETQ. CDR3 size: 14 residues. This CDR3 is CASSLDTTGNTIYF. The DNA for the CDR3 is TGCGCCAGCAGCCTTGACACTACTGGAAACACCATATATTTT.

This clone has only one observation. V is TRBV4-3 and J is TRBJ2-7; 7 positions agree with TRBD1. After removal of 0 bases from V and 7 bases from J, the junction contained 6 bases not matched to a gene. This CDR3 has 14 residues. CDR1 and CDR2 from the germline V gene are LGHNA and YSLEER. The CDR3 DNA is TGCGCCAGCAGCCAAGATACAGGGGCGGGTGAGCAGTACTTC. It specifies CASSQDTGAGEQYF.

The rearrangement links TRBV28 to TRBJ1-1, with unresolved D. The germline V gene has CDR1 MDHEN and CDR2 SYDVKM. Trimming left V 6 bases short and J 10 bases short, with 12 bases between. The CDR3 extends over 11 amino acids. The CDR3 is CASSSGGRAFF. Written as DNA, the CDR3 is TGTGCCAGCAGCTCGGGTGGGAGAGCTTTCTTT.

This chain joins TRBV18 and TRBJ2-7; unclear D gene. The CDR3 is 13 amino acids. Germline V gene lookup returns CDR1 KGHSH and CDR2 LQKENI. V gave up 3 bases and J gave up 6 bases, with 12 bases separating them. CDR3 region: CASSPGLTGEQYF. The CDR3 coding sequence is TGTGCCAGCTCACCGGGTCTCACGGGCGAGCAGTACTTC.

The CDR3 region is CSVEWVMNTEAFF. The CDR3 nucleotides are TGCAGCGTTGAATGGGTGATGAACACTGAAGCTTTCTTT. The rearrangement uses TRBV29-1 and TRBJ1-1, with D unresolved. The CDR3 loop spans 13 amino acids. The V end lost 2 bases, the J end lost 0 bases, and 7 bases lay between the germline ends. Germline V gene sequence: CDR1 SQVTM, CDR2 ANQGSEA. Filled out from reference TRBV29-1 and TRBJ1-1, the complete variable domain reads SAVISQKPSRDICQRGTSLTIQCQVDSQVTMMFWYRQQPGQSLTLIATANQGSEATYESGFVIDKFPISRPNLTFSTLTVSNMSPEDSSIYLCSVEWVMNTEAFFGQGTRLTVV.